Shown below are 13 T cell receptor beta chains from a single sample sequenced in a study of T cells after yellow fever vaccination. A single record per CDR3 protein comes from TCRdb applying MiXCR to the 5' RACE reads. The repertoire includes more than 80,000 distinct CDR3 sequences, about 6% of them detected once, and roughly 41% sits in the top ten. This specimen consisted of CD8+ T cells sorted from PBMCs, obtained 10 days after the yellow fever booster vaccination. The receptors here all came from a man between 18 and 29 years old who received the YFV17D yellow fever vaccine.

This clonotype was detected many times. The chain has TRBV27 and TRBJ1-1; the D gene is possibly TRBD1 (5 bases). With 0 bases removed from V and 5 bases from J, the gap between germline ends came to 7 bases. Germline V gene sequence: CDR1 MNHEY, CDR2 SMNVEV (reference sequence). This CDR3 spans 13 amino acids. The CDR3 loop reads CASSLSGGTEAFF. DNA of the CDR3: TGTGCCAGCAGTTTATCGGGGGGTACTGAAGCTTTCTTT.

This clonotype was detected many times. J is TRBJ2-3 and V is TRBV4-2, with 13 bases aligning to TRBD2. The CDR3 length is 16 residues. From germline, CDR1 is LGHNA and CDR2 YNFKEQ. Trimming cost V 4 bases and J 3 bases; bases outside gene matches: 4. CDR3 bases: TGTGCCAGCAGCCCTACTAGCGGGGGGGGGACAGATACGCAGTATTTT. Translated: CASSPTSGGGTDTQYF.

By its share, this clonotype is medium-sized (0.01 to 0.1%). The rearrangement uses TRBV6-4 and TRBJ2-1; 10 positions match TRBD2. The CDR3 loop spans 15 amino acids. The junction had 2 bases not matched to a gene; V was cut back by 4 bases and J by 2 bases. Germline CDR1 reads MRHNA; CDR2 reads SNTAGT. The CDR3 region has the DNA TGTGCCAGCAGTGGGACTAGCGGAACCTACAATGAGCAGTTCTTC. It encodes CASSGTSGTYNEQFF.

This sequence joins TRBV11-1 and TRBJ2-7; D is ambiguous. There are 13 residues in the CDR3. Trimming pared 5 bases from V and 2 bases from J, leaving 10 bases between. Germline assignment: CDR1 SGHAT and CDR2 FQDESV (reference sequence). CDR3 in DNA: TGTGCCAGCAGCCCCGAAGGGACCTACGAGCAGTACTTC. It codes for CASSPEGTYEQYF.

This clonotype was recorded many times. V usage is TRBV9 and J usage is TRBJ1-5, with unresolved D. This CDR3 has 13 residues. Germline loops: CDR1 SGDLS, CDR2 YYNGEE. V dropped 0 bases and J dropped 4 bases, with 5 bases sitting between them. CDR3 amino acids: CASSVDINQPQHF. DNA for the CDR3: TGTGCCAGCAGCGTAGACATAAATCAGCCCCAGCATTTT.

CDR3 nucleotides: TGTGCCAGCAGTTTAGGACAGTTCCCCGATCAGCCCCAGCATTTT. This encodes CASSLGQFPDQPQHF. The V call is TRBV12-3 or TRBV12-4, the J call TRBJ1-5; D may be TRBD1 (5 bases). Trimming left V 1 base short and J 5 bases short, with 12 bases between. The CDR3 is made up of 15 amino acids.

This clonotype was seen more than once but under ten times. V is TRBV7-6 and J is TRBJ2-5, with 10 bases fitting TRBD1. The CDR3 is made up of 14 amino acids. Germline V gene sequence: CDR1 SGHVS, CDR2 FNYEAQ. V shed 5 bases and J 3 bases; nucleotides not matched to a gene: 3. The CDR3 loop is CASSRDRGEETQYF. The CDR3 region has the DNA TGTGCCAGCAGCCGGGACAGGGGAGAAGAGACCCAGTACTTC.

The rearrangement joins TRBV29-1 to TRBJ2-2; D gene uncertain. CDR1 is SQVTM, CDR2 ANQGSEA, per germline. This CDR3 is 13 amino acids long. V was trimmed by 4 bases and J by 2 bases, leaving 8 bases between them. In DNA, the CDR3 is TGCAGCGTTGTCGCCATAAACACCGGGGAGCTGTTTTTT. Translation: CSVVAINTGELFF.

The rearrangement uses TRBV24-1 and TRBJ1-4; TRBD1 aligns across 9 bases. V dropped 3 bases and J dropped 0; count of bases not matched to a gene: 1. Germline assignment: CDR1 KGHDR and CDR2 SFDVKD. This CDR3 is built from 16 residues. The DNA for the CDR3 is TGTGCCACCAGTGATGGGACAGGGCCAACTAATGAAAAACTGTTTTTT. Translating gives CATSDGTGPTNEKLFF.

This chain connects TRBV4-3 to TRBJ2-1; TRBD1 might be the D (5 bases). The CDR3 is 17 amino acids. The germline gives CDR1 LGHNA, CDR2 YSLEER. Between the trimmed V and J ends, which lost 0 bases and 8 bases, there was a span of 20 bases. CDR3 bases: TGCGCCAGCAGCCAAGACCTTCTTGCGCAGGGTGTAGATGAGCAGTTCTTC. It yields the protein CASSQDLLAQGVDEQFF.

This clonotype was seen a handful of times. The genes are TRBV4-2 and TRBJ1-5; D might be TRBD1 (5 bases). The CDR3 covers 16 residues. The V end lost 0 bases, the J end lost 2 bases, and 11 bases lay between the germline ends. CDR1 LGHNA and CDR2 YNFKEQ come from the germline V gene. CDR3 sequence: CASSQEFGRGNQPQHF. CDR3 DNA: TGTGCCAGCAGCCAAGAATTCGGCAGGGGCAATCAGCCCCAGCATTTT.

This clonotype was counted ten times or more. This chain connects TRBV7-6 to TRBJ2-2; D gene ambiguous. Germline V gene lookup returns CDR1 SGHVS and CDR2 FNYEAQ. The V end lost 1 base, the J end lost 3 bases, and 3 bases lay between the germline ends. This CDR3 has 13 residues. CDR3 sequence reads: CASSLGDTGELFF. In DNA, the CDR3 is TGTGCCAGCAGCTTAGGGGACACCGGGGAGCTGTTTTTT. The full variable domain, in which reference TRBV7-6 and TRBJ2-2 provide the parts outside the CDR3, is GAGVSQSPRYKVTKRGQDVALRCDPISGHVSLYWYRQALGQGPEFLTYFNYEAQQDKSGLPNDRFSAERPEGSISTLTIQRTEQRDSAMYRCASSLGDTGELFFGEGSRLTVL.

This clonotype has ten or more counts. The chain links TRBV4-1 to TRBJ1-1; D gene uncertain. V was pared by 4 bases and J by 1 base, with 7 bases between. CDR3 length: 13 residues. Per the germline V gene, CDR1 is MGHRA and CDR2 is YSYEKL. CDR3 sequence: CASSPPGNTEAFF. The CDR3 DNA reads TGCGCCAGCAGCCCCCCGGGGAACACTGAAGCTTTCTTT.